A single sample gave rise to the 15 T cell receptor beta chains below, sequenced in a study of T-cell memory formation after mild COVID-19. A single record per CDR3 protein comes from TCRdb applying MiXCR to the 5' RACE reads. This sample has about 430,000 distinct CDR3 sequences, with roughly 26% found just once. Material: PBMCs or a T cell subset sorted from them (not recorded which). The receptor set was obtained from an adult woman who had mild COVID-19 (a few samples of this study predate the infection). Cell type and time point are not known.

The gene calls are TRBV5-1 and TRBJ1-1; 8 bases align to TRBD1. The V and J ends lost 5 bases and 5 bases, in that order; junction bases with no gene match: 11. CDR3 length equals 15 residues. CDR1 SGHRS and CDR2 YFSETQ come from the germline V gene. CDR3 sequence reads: CASRPQGAGGTEAFF. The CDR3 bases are TGCGCCAGCAGGCCTCAGGGGGCAGGAGGGACTGAAGCTTTCTTT.

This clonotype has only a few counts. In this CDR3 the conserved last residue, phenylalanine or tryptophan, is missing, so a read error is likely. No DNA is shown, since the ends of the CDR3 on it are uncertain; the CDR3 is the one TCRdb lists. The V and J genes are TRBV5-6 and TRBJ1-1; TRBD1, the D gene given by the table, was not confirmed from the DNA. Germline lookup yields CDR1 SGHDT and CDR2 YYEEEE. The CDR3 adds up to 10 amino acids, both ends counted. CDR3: CASSLWMYPG.

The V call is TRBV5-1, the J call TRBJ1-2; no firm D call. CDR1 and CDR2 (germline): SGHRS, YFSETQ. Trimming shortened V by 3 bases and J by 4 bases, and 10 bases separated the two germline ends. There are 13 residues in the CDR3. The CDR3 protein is CASSSTETYGYTF. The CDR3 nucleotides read TGCGCCAGCAGCTCAACAGAAACCTATGGCTACACCTTC.

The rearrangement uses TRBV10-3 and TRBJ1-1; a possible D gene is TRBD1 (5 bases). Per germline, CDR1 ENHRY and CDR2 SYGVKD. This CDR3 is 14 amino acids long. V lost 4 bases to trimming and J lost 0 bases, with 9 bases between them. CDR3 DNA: TGTGCCATCAGTGGGGGGAGAATGAACACTGAAGCTTTCTTT. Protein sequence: CAISGGRMNTEAFF.

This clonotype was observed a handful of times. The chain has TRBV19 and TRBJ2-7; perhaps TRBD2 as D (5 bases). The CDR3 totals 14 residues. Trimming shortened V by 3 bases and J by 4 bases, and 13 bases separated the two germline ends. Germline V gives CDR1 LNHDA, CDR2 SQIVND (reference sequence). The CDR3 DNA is TGTGCCAGTAGTATTTGGGGAGACCGGTACGAGCAGTACTTC. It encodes CASSIWGDRYEQYF.

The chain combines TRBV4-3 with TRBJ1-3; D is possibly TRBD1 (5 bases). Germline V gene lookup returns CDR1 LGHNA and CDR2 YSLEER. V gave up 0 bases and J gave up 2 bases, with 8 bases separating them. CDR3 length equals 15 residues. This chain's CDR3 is CASSQDGTAGNTIYF. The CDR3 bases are TGCGCCAGCAGCCAAGACGGGACTGCTGGAAACACCATATATTTT.

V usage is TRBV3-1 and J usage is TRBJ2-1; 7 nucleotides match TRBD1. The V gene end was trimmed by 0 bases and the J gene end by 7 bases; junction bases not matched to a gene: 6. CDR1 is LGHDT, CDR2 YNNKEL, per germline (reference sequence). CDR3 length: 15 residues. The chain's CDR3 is CASSQEAGGWNEQFF. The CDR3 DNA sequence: TGTGCCAGCAGCCAAGAGGCAGGGGGTTGGAATGAGCAGTTCTTC.

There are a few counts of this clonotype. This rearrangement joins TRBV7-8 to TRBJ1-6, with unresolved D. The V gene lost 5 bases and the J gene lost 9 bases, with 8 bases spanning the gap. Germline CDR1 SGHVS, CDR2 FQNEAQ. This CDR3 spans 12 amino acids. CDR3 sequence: CASSNSGSPLHF. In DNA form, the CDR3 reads TGTGCCAGCAGCAACAGTGGTTCACCCCTCCACTTT.

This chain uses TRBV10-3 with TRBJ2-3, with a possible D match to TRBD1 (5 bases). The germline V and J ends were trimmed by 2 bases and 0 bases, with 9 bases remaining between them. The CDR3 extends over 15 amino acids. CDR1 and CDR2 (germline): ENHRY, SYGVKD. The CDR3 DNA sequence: TGTGCCATCAGTGAGGGGGCAGCTAGCACAGATACGCAGTATTTT. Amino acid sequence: CAISEGAASTDTQYF.

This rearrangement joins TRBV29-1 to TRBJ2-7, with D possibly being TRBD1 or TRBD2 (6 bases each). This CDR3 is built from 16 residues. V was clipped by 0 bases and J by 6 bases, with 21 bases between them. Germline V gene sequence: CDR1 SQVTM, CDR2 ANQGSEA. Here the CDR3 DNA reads TGCAGCGTTGAAGATAGTGCGGAGGGGGGATTATTCGAGCAGTACTTC. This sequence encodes CSVEDSAEGGLFEQYF.

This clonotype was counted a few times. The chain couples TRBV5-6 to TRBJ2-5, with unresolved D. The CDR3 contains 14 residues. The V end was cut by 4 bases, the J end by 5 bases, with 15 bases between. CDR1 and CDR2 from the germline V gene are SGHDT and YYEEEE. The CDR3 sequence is CASSRYGSDETQYF. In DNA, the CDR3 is TGTGCCAGCAGCCGCTACGGGTCGGACGAGACCCAGTACTTC.

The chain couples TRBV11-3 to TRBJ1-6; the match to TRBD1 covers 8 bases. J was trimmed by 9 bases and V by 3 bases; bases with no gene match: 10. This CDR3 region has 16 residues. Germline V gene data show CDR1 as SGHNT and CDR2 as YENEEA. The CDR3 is CASSLGFGTGASPLHF. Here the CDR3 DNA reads TGTGCCAGCAGCTTGGGGTTCGGGACAGGAGCTTCACCCCTCCACTTT.

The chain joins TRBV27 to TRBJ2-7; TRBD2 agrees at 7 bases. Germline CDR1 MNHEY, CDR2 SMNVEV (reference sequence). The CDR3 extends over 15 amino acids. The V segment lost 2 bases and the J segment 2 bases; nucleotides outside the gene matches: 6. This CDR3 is CASSLQLAEAYEQYF. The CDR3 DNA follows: TGTGCCAGCAGTTTACAGCTAGCGGAGGCCTACGAGCAGTACTTC.

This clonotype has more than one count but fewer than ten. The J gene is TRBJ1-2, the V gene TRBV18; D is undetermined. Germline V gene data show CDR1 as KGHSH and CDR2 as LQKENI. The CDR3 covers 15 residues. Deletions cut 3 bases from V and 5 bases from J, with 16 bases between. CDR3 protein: CASSPSEAGRYGYTF. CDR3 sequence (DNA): TGTGCCAGCTCACCCTCGGAGGCGGGGAGGTATGGCTACACCTTC.

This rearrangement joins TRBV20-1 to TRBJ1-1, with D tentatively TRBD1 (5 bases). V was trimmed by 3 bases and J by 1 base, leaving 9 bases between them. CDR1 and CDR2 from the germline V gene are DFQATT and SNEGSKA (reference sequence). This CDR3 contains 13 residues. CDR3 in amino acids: CSARGTRNTEAFF. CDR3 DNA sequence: TGCAGTGCTAGGGGGACCCGGAACACTGAAGCTTTCTTT.